The 5 T cell receptor beta chains in this list originate from one sample, sequenced in a study of breast tumors, draining lymph nodes, adjacent tissues. Samples came from axillary lymph nodes draining the breast cancer. Using its own MiXCR run on the multiplex PCR reads, TCRdb lists one record per CDR3 protein. The sample has under 350,000 distinct CDR3 sequences; under 35% are singletons. The sample was axillary lymph node tissue. These receptors were collected from a female donor with breast cancer. Some clones in this sample may be carry-over from other donors' samples.

Points on this clonotype: Being one base from a much bigger clone, this may be a read error. V usage is TRBV11-2 and J usage is TRBJ2-7; TRBD1 or TRBD2 may be the D gene (7 bases each). This CDR3 has 14 residues. Germline assignment: CDR1 SGHAT and CDR2 FQNNGV. In nucleotides, the CDR3 is TGTGCCAGCAGCTTACTCCAGGGGGGGTACGGGCAGTACTTC. Translation gives CASSLLQGGYGQYF.

V gene TRBV11-2 combines with J gene TRBJ2-3, with D perhaps matching TRBD2 (5 bases). The V and J ends lost 5 bases and 4 bases respectively, with 7 bases between them. This CDR3 is built from 12 residues. The germline V gene encodes CDR1 SGHAT and CDR2 FQNNGV. The CDR3 nucleotides are TGTGCCAGCAGCATGAGGGCAGATACGCAGTATTTT. This codes for CASSMRADTQYF.

This clonotype was found many times. The chain links TRBV25-1 to TRBJ1-5; 10 nucleotides agree with TRBD1. The junction had 0 bases not matched to a gene; V was cut back by 2 bases and J by 2 bases. Germline CDR1 and CDR2: MGHDK and SYGVNS. This CDR3 contains 15 residues. The CDR3 DNA reads as TGTGCCAGCAGTGAAGGGACAGGGGGCAATCAGCCCCAGCATTTT. Its protein is CASSEGTGGNQPQHF.

The chain employs TRBV18 and TRBJ2-7, with D possibly being TRBD1 (5 bases). This CDR3 comprises 15 residues. Germline lookup yields CDR1 KGHSH and CDR2 LQKENI. Trimming pared 3 bases from V and 5 bases from J, leaving 17 bases between. The CDR3: CASSPTSDSTNEQYF. The CDR3 DNA reads as TGTGCCAGCTCACCGACCTCTGACAGCACCAACGAGCAGTACTTC.

The V and J genes are TRBV6-5 and TRBJ2-7; 7 bases align to TRBD1. Germline V gene sequence: CDR1 MNHEY, CDR2 SVGAGI. The trim removed 6 bases at V and 6 bases at J, leaving 5 bases unmatched. This CDR3 is built from 12 residues. CDR3 sequence (DNA): TGTGCCAGCAGGACAGGGAATTGCGAGCAGTACTTC. As protein: CASRTGNCEQYF.